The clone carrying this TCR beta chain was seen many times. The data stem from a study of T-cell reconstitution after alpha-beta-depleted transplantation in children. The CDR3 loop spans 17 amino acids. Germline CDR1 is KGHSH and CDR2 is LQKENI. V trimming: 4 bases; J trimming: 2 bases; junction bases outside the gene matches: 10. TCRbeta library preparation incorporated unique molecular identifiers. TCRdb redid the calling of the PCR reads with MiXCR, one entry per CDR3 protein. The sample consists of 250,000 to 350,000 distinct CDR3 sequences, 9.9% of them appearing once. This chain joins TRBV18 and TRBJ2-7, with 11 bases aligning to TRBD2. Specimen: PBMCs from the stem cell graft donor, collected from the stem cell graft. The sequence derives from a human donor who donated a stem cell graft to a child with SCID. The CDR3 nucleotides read TGTGCCAGCTCACATCAGACTAGCGGGGCCATCCCCTACGAGCAGTACTTC. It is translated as CASSHQTSGAIPYEQYF.